The next 15 T cell receptor beta chains were all read from a single sample in a study of CD8+ T cells in alopecia areata. The treatment is: oral pan-JAK inhibitor, 5-10 mg twice daily. RNA was extracted and reverse transcribed into cDNA as the sequencing template. Data came from immunoSEQ multiplex PCR; TCRdb stores just in-frame clones and leaves some out. The repertoire holds roughly 190,000 clones, with around 56% as singletons. Here the sequenced sample was CD4+ T cells sorted from blood, taken at week 4, from a patient treated with tofacitinib. Receptors originate from a human donor with alopecia areata.

This clone showed up just a few times. The chain has TRBV7-8 and TRBJ2-5; D unresolved. Germline loops: CDR1 SGHVS, CDR2 FQNEAQ. The CDR3 is 13 residues long. The V and J ends lost 4 bases and 2 bases respectively, with 8 bases between them. The CDR3 sequence is CASSSVIQETQYF. In DNA form, the CDR3 reads TGTGCCAGCAGCTCAGTCATTCAAGAGACCCAGTACTTC.

The chain uses TRBV29-1 and TRBJ2-3, with D uncertain. CDR1 and CDR2 from the germline V gene are SQVTM and ANQGSEA. V was cut by 0 bases and J by 2 bases, with 6 bases left in between. The CDR3 length is 13 residues. The CDR3 DNA reads as TGCAGCGTTGAAGATAACCCCACAGATACGCAGTATTTT. This encodes CSVEDNPTDTQYF.

Points on this clone: Other DNA variants within this sample encode the same CDR3. This chain links TRBV5-1 with TRBJ1-5; D is perhaps TRBD1 (5 bases). V lost 4 bases, J lost 7 bases, and 15 bases lay in between. Looked up from germline, CDR1 is SGHRS and CDR2 is YFSETQ. CDR3 size: 14 residues. This CDR3 reads CASSPTPGDQPQHF. CDR3 in DNA: TGCGCCAGCAGCCCCACCCCCGGGGACCAGCCCCAGCATTTT.

The V and J genes are TRBV7-3 and TRBJ2-7; D is perhaps TRBD1 (6 bases). Germline-derived CDR1 and CDR2 are SGHTA and FQGTGA. The V and J ends lost 7 bases and 0 bases respectively, with 13 bases between them. CDR3 length: 14 amino acids. CDR3 sequence reads: CASTPGVSSYEQYF. CDR3 nucleotide sequence: TGTGCCAGCACACCAGGGGTCTCCTCCTACGAGCAGTACTTC.

J is TRBJ2-3 and V is TRBV29-1, with TRBD1 as a possible D gene (8 bases). V lost 4 bases and J lost 5, with 16 bases in between. This CDR3 is built from 14 residues. The germline V gene encodes CDR1 SQVTM and CDR2 ANQGSEA. In DNA, the CDR3 is TGCAGCGTTGCCCTGGACAGGGAGGGAGATACGCAGTATTTT. Translated: CSVALDREGDTQYF.

The table lists this clone with a few counts. The rearrangement joins TRBV7-9 to TRBJ1-6; a weak D match, TRBD1 (6 bases). Germline assignment: CDR1 SEHNR and CDR2 FQNEAQ (reference sequence). The CDR3 spans 13 residues. Trimming took off 4 bases at V and 8 bases at J, with 9 bases between the two ends. The CDR3 loop is CASSSGQYSPLHF. The CDR3 coding sequence is TGTGCCAGCAGCTCGGGACAATATTCACCCCTCCACTTT.

Notes on this clone: This sample includes further DNA sequences coding for the same CDR3. This chain links TRBV9 with TRBJ2-5; 8 nucleotides match TRBD2. CDR1 is SGDLS, CDR2 YYNGEE, per germline. V dropped 0 bases and J dropped 2; count of bases not matched to a gene: 0. The CDR3 totals 14 residues. The CDR3 protein is CASSVASGQETQYF. Here the CDR3 DNA reads TGTGCCAGCAGCGTAGCTAGCGGGCAAGAGACCCAGTACTTC.

This clone was counted between two and nine times. The chain couples TRBV20-1 to TRBJ1-1, with D uncertain. The CDR3 has 10 amino acids. Germline lookup yields CDR1 DFQATT and CDR2 SNEGSKA (reference sequence). The CDR3 nucleotides read TGCAGGCTCCGAGAGAATGAAGCTTTCTTT. Amino acids: CRLRENEAFF.

The chain joins TRBV5-4 to TRBJ2-2; the D is unclear. The V gene's germline CDR1 is SGHNT and CDR2 YYREEE (reference sequence). V lost 1 base to trimming and J lost 7 bases, with 2 bases between them. The CDR3 extends over 11 amino acids. CDR3 residues: CASSLYGELFF. Written as DNA, the CDR3 is TGTGCCAGCAGCTTGTACGGGGAGCTGTTTTTT.

This clone has just a few counts. The chain is built from TRBV5-6 and TRBJ1-6; D possibly corresponds to TRBD1 (6 bases). The ends were cut back, 3 bases at V and 7 bases at J, with 11 bases in the middle. CDR1 is SGHDT and CDR2 is YYEEEE in the germline V gene. The CDR3 covers 14 residues. CDR3 protein: CASSWGTPNSPLHF. The CDR3, as DNA: TGTGCCAGCAGCTGGGGGACACCCAATTCACCCCTCCACTTT.

This clone occurred once. The gene calls are TRBV25-1 and TRBJ2-7; TRBD1 agrees at 12 bases. J was trimmed by 7 bases and V by 10 bases; bases with no gene match: 17. The germline V gene has CDR1 MGHDK and CDR2 SYGVNS. This CDR3 is built from 16 residues. CDR3 sequence reads: CANPNPPGQGAIEQYF. The CDR3 DNA reads TGTGCCAACCCCAACCCCCCGGGACAGGGGGCTATTGAGCAGTACTTC.

The chain combines TRBV10-3 with TRBJ2-7; D gene ambiguous. The CDR3 spans 12 residues. The germline V and J ends were trimmed by 10 bases and 6 bases, with 16 bases remaining between them. The germline V gene encodes CDR1 ENHRY and CDR2 SYGVKD. The CDR3 loop reads CATRGSQAEQYF. The CDR3 DNA sequence: TGTGCCACCAGAGGTTCCCAGGCCGAGCAGTACTTC.

The genes are TRBV20-1 and TRBJ2-7; D unresolved. V lost 0 bases and J lost 5, with 5 bases in between. The CDR3 extends over 11 amino acids. The V gene's germline CDR1 is DFQATT and CDR2 SNEGSKA (reference sequence). Here the CDR3 DNA reads TGCAGTGCTAGAGATCAGCACGAGCAGTACTTC. Amino acids: CSARDQHEQYF.

The genes are TRBV9 and TRBJ2-7; perhaps TRBD1 as D (6 bases). The CDR3 loop spans 13 amino acids. Trimming took 0 bases from V and 6 from J, leaving 10 bases between them. The germline gives CDR1 SGDLS, CDR2 YYNGEE. The CDR3 region is CASSVGRGSEQYF. The CDR3 nucleotides read TGTGCCAGCAGCGTAGGTAGGGGGTCCGAGCAGTACTTC.

The chain joins TRBV5-1 to TRBJ1-1, with D unresolved. The germline V gene has CDR1 SGHRS and CDR2 YFSETQ. V was pared by 0 bases and J by 4 bases, with 13 bases between. The CDR3 consists of 15 residues. CDR3 sequence reads: CASSLEAMGITEAFF. For the CDR3, the DNA is TGCGCCAGCAGCTTGGAAGCAATGGGGATCACTGAAGCTTTCTTT.